The following is a TCR beta chain sequence with its context. Its antigen is currently unknown. Baseline, cycle 4 day 1, and cycle 7 day 1 were the blood sampling points. The CDR3 is made up of 17 amino acids. Germline assignment: CDR1 MGHRA and CDR2 YSYEKL. V lost 4 bases and J lost 5; bases outside the gene matches: 16. The sample is drawn from a study of OX40 agonist ivuxolimab in advanced cancers. About the research overall: At doses from 0.01 to 10 mg/kg, patients were given intravenous ivuxolimab every 2 weeks. Those enrolled were roughly 80% male, with a mean age of about 66 years and ages from about 20 to 79.

Study observations and caveats: At 0.1 to 3.0 mg/kg and by week 6, CD4+ and CD8+ T cells in the blood had expanded clonally.

The method was immunoSEQ multiplex PCR; TCRdb's version includes in-frame clones alone and lacks a portion of them. The data hold more than 15,000 clones, with around four fifths observed a single time. The receptor comes from an adult with an advanced solid tumor such as melanoma, head and neck, liver or kidney cancer. The rearrangement joins TRBV4-1 to TRBJ2-7; 8 bases are a match to TRBD2. Material: CD4+ or CD8+ T cells sorted from blood, obtained in a trial of the OX40 agonist ivuxolimab. The CDR3 DNA reads as TGCGCCAGCAGCCCCTGGGCGGACGGGGGGGGCGGGAACGAGCAGTACTTC. Protein sequence: CASSPWADGGGGNEQYF.